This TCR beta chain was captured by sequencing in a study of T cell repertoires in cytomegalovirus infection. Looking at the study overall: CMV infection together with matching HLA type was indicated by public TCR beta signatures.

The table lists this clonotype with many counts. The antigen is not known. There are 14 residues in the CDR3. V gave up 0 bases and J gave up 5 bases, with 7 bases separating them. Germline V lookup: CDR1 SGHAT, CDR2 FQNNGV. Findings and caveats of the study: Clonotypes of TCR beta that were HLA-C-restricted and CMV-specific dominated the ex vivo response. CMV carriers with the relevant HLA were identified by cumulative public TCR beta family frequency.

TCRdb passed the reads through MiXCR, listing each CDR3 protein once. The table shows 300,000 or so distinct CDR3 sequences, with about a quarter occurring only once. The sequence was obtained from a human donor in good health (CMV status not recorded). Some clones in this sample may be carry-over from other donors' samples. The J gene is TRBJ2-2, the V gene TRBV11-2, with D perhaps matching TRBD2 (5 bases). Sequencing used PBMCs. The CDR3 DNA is TGTGCCAGCAGCTTAGAACGGGGAACCGGGGAGCTGTTTTTT. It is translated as CASSLERGTGELFF.